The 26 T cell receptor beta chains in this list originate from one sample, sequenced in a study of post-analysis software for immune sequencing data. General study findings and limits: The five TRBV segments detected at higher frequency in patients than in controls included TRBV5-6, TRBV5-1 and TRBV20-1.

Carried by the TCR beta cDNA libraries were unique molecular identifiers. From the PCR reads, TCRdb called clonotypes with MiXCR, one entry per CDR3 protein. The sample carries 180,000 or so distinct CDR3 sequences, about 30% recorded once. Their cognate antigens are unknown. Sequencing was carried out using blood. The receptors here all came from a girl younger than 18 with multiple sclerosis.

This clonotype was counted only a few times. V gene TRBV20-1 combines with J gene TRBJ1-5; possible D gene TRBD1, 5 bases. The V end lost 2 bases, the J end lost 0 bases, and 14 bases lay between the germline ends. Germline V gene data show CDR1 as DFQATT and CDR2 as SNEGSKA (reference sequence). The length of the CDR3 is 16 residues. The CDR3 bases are TGCAGTGCTAGAAGGGGAGGCGGATATAGCAATCAGCCCCAGCATTTT. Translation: CSARRGGGYSNQPQHF.

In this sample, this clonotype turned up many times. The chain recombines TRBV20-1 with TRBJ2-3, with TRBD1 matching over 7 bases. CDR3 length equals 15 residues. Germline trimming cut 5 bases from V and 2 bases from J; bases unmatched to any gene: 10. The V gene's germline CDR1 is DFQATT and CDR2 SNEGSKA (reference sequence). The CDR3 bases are TGCAGTGCTCCGATCGGGACAGCGTTCACAGATACGCAGTATTTT. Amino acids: CSAPIGTAFTDTQYF.

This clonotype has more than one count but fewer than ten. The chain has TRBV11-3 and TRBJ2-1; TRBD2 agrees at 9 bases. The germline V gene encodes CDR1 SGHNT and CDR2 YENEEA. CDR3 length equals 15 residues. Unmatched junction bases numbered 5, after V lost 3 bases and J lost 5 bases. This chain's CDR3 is CASSLAGGPNNEQFF. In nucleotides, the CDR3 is TGTGCCAGCAGCTTGGCGGGAGGGCCTAACAATGAGCAGTTCTTC.

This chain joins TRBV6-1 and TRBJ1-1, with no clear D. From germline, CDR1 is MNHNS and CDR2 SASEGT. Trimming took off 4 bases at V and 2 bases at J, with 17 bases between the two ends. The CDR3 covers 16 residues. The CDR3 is CASSVLSSPFNTEAFF. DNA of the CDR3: TGTGCCAGCAGTGTGCTTTCGAGCCCATTCAACACTGAAGCTTTCTTT.

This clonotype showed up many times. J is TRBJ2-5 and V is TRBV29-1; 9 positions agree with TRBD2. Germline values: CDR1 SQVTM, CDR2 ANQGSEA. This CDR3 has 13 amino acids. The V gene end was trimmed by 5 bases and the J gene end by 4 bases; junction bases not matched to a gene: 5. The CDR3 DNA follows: TGCAGCGTTCGACTAGCGGACCTAGAGACCCAGTACTTC. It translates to CSVRLADLETQYF.

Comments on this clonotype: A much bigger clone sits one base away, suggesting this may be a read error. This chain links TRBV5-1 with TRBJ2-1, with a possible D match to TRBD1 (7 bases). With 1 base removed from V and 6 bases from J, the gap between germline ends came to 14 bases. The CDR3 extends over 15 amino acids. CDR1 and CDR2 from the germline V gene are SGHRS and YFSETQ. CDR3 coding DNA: TGCGCCAGCAGCTTGTGGGGGGCAGGGGGCAATGAGCAGTTCTTC. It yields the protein CASSLWGAGGNEQFF. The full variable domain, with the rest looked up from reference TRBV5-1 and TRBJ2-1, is KAGVTQTPRYLIKTRGQQVTLSCSPISGHRSVSWYQQTPGQGLQFLFEYFSETQRNKGNFPGRFSGRQFSNSRSEMNVSTLELGDSALYLCASSLWGAGGNEQFFGPGTRLTVL.

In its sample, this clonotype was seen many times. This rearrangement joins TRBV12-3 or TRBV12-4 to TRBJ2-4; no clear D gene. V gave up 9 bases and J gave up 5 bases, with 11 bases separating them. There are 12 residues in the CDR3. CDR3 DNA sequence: TGTGCCAGTTCTAACTCCCAAAACATTCAGTACTTC. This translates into CASSNSQNIQYF.

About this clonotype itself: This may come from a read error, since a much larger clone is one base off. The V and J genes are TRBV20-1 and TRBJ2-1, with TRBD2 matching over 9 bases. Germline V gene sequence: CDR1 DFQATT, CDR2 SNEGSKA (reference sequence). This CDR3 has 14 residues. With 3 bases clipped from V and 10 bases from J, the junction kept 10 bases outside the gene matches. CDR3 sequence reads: CSARTSGSTYEQFF. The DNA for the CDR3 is TGCAGTGCTAGGACTAGCGGATCTACCTACGAGCAGTTCTTC.

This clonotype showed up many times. DNA for the CDR3: TGCAGTGCTAGGGGTTGGAGTGCCGATCAGCCCCAGCATTTT. Its protein product is CSARGWSADQPQHF. The chain uses TRBV20-1 and TRBJ1-5, with D unresolved. Per the germline V gene, CDR1 is DFQATT and CDR2 is SNEGSKA (reference sequence). CDR3 length: 14 residues. V was clipped by 3 bases and J by 5 bases, with 14 bases between them.

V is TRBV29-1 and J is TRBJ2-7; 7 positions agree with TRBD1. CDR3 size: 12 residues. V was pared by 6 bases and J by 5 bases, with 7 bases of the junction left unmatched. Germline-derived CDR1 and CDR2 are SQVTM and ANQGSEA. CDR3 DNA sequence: TGCAGCGTCCTCCAGACAGGGCACGAGCAGTACTTC. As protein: CSVLQTGHEQYF.

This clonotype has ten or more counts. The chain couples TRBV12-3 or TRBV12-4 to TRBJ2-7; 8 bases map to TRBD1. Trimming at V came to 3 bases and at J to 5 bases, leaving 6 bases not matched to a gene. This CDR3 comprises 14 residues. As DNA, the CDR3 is TGTGCCAGCAGTTTTGAGGACAGGGTAAACGAGCAGTACTTC. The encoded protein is CASSFEDRVNEQYF.

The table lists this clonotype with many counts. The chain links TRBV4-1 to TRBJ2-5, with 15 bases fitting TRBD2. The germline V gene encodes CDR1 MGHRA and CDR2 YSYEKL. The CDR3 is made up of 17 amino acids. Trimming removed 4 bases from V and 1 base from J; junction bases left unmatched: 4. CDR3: CASSRGLAGGIQETQYF. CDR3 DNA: TGCGCCAGCAGCCGCGGACTAGCGGGGGGGATCCAAGAGACCCAGTACTTC.

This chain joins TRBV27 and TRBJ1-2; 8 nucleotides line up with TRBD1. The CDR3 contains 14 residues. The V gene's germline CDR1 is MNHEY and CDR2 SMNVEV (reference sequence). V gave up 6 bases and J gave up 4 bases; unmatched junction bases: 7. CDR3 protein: CASRGAGGSYGYTF. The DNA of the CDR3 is TGTGCCAGCAGGGGGGCAGGGGGCTCCTATGGCTACACCTTC.

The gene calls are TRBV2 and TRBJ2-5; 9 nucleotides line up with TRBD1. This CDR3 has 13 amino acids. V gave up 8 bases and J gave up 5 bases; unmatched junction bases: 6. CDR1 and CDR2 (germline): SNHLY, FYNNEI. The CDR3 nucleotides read TGTGCCAGCGTTACAGGGGGCTGGGAGACCCAGTACTTC. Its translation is CASVTGGWETQYF.

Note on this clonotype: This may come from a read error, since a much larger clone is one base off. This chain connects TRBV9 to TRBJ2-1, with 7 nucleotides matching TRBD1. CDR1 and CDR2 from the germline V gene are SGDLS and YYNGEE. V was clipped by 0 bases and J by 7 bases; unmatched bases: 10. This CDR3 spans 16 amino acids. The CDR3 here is CASSVAPGQSRNEQFF. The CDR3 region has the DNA TGTGCCAGCAGCGTAGCCCCGGGACAGAGTCGAAATGAGCAGTTCTTC.

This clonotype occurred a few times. As DNA, the CDR3 is TGCAGTGCTAGGTCCGGGACAGAAGCTTTCTTT. Its translation is CSARSGTEAFF. The V call is TRBV20-1, the J call TRBJ1-1, with a possible D match to TRBD1 (6 bases). The germline V gene has CDR1 DFQATT and CDR2 SNEGSKA (reference sequence). The germline V and J ends were trimmed by 3 bases and 8 bases, with 10 bases remaining between them. This CDR3 has 11 residues.

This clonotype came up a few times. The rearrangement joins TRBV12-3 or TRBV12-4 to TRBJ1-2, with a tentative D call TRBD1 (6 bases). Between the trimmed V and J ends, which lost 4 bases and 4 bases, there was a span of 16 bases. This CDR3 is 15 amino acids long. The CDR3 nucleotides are TGTGCCAGCAGTTCACCTCTCGAGGGGGGCTATGGCTACACCTTC. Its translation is CASSSPLEGGYGYTF.

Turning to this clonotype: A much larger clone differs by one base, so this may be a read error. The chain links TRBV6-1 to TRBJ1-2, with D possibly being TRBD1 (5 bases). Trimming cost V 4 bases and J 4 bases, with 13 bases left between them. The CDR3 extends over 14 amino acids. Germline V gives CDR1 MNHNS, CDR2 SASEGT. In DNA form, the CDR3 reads TGTGCCAGCAGTGCCACGTGGGACCGCTATGGCTACACCTTC. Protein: CASSATWDRYGYTF.

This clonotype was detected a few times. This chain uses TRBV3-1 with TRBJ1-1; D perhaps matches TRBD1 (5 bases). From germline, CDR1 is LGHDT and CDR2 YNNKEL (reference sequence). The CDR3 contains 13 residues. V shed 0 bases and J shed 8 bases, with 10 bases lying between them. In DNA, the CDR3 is TGTGCCAGCAGCCAAGAATGGAGGGGAGAAGCTTTCTTT. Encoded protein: CASSQEWRGEAFF.

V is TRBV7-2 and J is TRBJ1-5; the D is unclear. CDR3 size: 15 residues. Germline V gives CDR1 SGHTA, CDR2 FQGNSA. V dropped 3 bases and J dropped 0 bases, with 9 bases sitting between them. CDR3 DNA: TGTGCCAGCAGCTTCGCCGGACTTAGCAATCAGCCCCAGCATTTT. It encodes CASSFAGLSNQPQHF.

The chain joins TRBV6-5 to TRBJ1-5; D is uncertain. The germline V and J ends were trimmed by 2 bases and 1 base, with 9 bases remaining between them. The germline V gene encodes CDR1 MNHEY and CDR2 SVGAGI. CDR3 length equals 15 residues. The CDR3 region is CASSYVLPSNQPQHF. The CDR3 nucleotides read TGTGCCAGCAGTTACGTCCTCCCAAGCAATCAGCCCCAGCATTTT.

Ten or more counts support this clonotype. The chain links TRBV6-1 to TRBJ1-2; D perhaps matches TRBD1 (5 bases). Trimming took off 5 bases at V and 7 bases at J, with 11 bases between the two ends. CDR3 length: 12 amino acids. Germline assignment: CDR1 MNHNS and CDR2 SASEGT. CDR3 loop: CASSRQGSGYTF. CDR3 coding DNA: TGTGCCAGCAGTCGGCAGGGAAGTGGCTACACCTTC.

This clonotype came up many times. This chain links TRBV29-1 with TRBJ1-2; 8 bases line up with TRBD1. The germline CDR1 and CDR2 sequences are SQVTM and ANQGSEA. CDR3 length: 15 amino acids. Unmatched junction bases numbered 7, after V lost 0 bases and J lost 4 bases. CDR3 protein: CSVEDQTGVAYGYTF. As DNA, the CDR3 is TGCAGCGTTGAAGATCAGACAGGGGTTGCCTATGGCTACACCTTC.

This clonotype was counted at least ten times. Here the CDR3 DNA reads TGTGCCACCAGTGATGTCAGGGTTCAGAATGACCAAGAGACCCAGTACTTC. Its translation: CATSDVRVQNDQETQYF. This chain joins TRBV24-1 and TRBJ2-5; D is perhaps TRBD1 (5 bases). The CDR3 is made up of 17 amino acids. V lost 3 bases and J lost 0, with 16 bases in between. Germline V CDR1 and CDR2: KGHDR, SFDVKD.

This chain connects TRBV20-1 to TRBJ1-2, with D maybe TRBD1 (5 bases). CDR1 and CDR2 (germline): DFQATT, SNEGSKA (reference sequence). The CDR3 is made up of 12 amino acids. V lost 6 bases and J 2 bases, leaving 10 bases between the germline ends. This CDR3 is CSAGRGNYGYTF. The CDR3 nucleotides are TGCAGTGCAGGGAGGGGCAACTATGGCTACACCTTC.

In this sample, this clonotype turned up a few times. The CDR3 region has the DNA TGCACCATCGTGGGGTCGAGCGGGACACAAGAGACCCAGTACTTC. Encoded protein: CTIVGSSGTQETQYF. The chain has TRBV29-1 and TRBJ2-5, with a possible D match to TRBD2 (7 bases). From germline, CDR1 is SQVTM and CDR2 ANQGSEA. CDR3 length equals 15 residues.